The sequence of this T cell receptor beta chain was determined in a study of PD-L1 blockade in urothelial cancer. Study-level information: A median blood sample held approximately 150,000 T cells and tens of thousands of unique TCRs.

The CDR3 is 13 amino acids. Trimming left V 8 bases short and J 2 bases short, with 13 bases between. CDR1 MNHEY and CDR2 SMNVEV come from the germline V gene (reference sequence). Assay: immunoSEQ multiplex PCR; the TCRdb copy retains only in-frame clones and omits some. Seen here are roughly 50,000 clones, around three quarters observed once, and the top ten hold about 3.6%. Specimen: PBMCs, collected around atezolizumab (anti-PD-L1) treatment. The chain uses TRBV27 and TRBJ2-7; possibly TRBD2 for D (6 bases). The clonotype was recovered from a man in his sixties or seventies with urothelial cancer. The CDR3 DNA reads TGTGCCAGCCTCGGGGGACTCCCCTACGAGCAGTACTTC. Translation gives CASLGGLPYEQYF.